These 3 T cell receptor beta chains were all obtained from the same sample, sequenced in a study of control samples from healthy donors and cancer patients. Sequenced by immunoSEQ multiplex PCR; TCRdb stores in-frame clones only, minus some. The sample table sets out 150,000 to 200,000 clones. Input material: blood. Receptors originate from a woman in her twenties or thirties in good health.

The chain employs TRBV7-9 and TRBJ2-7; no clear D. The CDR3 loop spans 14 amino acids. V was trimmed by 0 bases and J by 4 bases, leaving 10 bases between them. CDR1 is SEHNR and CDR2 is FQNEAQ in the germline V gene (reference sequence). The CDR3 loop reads CASSLAGLLYEQYF. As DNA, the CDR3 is TGTGCCAGCAGCTTAGCGGGCTTGTTGTACGAGCAGTACTTC.

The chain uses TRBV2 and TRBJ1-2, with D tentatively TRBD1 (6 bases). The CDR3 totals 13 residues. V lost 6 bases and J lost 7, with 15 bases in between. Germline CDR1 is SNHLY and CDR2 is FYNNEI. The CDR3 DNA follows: TGTGCCAGCAGCGGGGACAAGATGGGTGGCTACACCTTC. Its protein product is CASSGDKMGGYTF.

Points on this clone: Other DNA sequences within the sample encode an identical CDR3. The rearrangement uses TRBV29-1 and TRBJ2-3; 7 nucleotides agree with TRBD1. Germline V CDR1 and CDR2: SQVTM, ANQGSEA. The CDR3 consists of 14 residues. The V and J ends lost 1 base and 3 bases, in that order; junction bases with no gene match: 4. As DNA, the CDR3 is TGCAGCGTTGAAGGGCAGGGGGTGACAGATACGCAGTATTTT. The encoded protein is CSVEGQGVTDTQYF.